Included here is one T cell receptor beta chain sequence, with context. Antigen unknown. The CDR3 length is 17 residues. CDR1 is MDHEN, CDR2 SYDVKM, per germline. Losses at the gene ends were 3 bases for V and 3 bases for J; bases not matched to a gene: 5. This entry is derived from a study of cytomegalovirus exposure and HLA in healthy donors. Study-wide results and caveats: For most subjects, TCR beta sequences were reported to predict HLA-A and HLA-B alleles with accuracy. One later analysis reportedly identified an Asian-associated ancestry cluster that showed fewer N-insertions than the approximately 700-donor mean. A prior analysis recorded that most TCR beta V segments were productive about 87% or about 30% of the time.

PCR amplification relied on 60 Vbeta primers (plus 13 Jbeta primers). Only in-frame clones appear in the TCRdb table, and some are missing; sequencing was by immunoSEQ multiplex PCR. The table has 100,000 or so clones, roughly 15% seen once. While unrecorded immune exposures were likely, the donors were nominally healthy when sampled. This sequence originates from a female donor in good health and CMV-seronegative. The V call is TRBV28, the J call TRBJ2-1; the match to TRBD2 covers 13 bases. The source material was PBMCs. The CDR3 coding sequence is TGTGCCAGCAGTTTGCCCGGACTAGCGGGAGTCTACAATGAGCAGTTCTTC. It yields the protein CASSLPGLAGVYNEQFF.